This is a list of T cell receptor beta chains from one sample in a study of blood T cell repertoires in COVID-19. The method was immunoSEQ multiplex PCR; TCRdb's version includes in-frame clones alone and lacks a portion of them. The sample yields around 140,000 clones, around nine tenths seen once. The specimen was peripheral blood. The origin of the receptors is a woman aged 45-59 years with active or convalescent COVID-19. Both conserved end residues are part of each CDR3. D genes are given only for firm matches. The listing skips clone size in some rows; elsewhere it reads once, few, many or a size class.

j_gene,abundance,len,d_gene,v_gene,CDR3aa,CDR3nt
TRBJ2-1,NA,13,TRBD2,TRBV28,CASSSGAYNEQFF,TGTGCCAGCAGTAGCGGGGCATACAATGAGCAGTTCTTC
TRBJ1-1,NA,12,NA,TRBV16,CASSQTNTEAFF,TGTGCCAGCAGCCAAACAAACACTGAAGCTTTCTTT
TRBJ1-1,NA,14,TRBD1,TRBV7-3,CASSRGQKNTEAFF,TGTGCCAGCAGCCGGGGACAGAAGAACACTGAAGCTTTCTTT
TRBJ2-1,NA,12,NA,TRBV28,CASSPRVNEQFF,TGTGCCAGCAGCCCCAGGGTGAATGAGCAGTTCTTC
TRBJ2-7,NA,13,NA,TRBV3-1/TRBV3-2,CASSRRGSYEQYF,TGTGCCAGCAGCCGACGGGGCTCCTACGAGCAGTACTTC
TRBJ2-2,NA,13,NA,TRBV11-3,CASSLEVAGELFF,TGTGCCAGCAGCTTAGAAGTAGCCGGGGAGCTGTTTTTT
TRBJ2-7,NA,13,NA,TRBV12-3/TRBV12-4,CASSSGTYYEQYF,TGTGCCAGCAGTTCCGGGACTTACTACGAGCAGTACTTC
TRBJ2-2,few,15,NA,TRBV7-2,CASSLALAPTGELFF,TGTGCCAGCAGCTTAGCACTAGCCCCCACCGGGGAGCTGTTTTTT
TRBJ2-1,NA,18,TRBD1,TRBV5-1,CASSSHTGQGNLYNEQFF,TGCGCCAGCAGCTCCCACACCGGACAGGGAAATCTCTACAATGAGCAGTTCTTC
TRBJ2-7,NA,15,TRBD1,TRBV28,CASSSGQGGSYEQYF,TGTGCCAGCAGTTCGGGACAGGGGGGCTCCTACGAGCAGTACTTC
TRBJ2-7,NA,15,TRBD1,TRBV28,CASLEMDRANHEQYF,TGTGCCAGTTTGGAAATGGACAGGGCTAATCACGAGCAGTACTTC
TRBJ2-7,NA,15,TRBD1,TRBV6-6,CASRQGQGDFYEQYF,TGTGCCAGCAGGCAGGGACAGGGGGATTTCTACGAGCAGTACTTC
TRBJ1-2,many,14,NA,TRBV2,CASSDQLGDYGYTF,TGTGCCAGCAGCGACCAGTTAGGGGACTATGGCTACACCTTC
TRBJ2-7,NA,12,NA,TRBV5-4,CASSLYSYEQYF,TGTGCCAGCAGCCTCTACTCCTACGAGCAGTACTTC
TRBJ1-2,NA,14,TRBD1,TRBV16,CASSHMGQGYGYTF,TGTGCCAGCAGCCATATGGGACAGGGCTATGGCTACACCTTC
TRBJ1-6,NA,14,NA,TRBV28,CASIPRRARSPLHF,TGTGCCAGCATCCCTCGGAGGGCGCGATCACCCCTCCACTTT
TRBJ1-2,NA,13,NA,TRBV7-2,CASSSEGYYGYTF,TGTGCCAGCAGCTCCGAGGGCTACTATGGCTACACCTTC
TRBJ2-1,NA,14,TRBD1,TRBV4-3,CASSWRQGDNEQFF,TGCGCCAGCAGCTGGAGACAGGGAGACAATGAGCAGTTCTTC
TRBJ2-1,NA,14,NA,TRBV5-1,CASSLGPSYNEQFF,TGCGCCAGCAGCTTGGGTCCTAGCTACAATGAGCAGTTCTTC
TRBJ2-1,NA,17,TRBD2,TRBV9,CASSVDSSGGGFHEQFF,TGTGCCAGCAGCGTAGACAGTTCCGGCGGGGGATTTCATGAGCAGTTCTTC
TRBJ2-3,NA,14,NA,TRBV5-1,CASSFGGLYDTQYF,TGCGCCAGCAGCTTCGGGGGTTTATACGATACGCAGTATTTT
TRBJ1-2,NA,13,NA,TRBV29-1,CSVGVGGEYGYTF,TGCAGCGTTGGGGTTGGGGGCGAGTATGGCTACACCTTC
TRBJ2-7,NA,15,NA,TRBV27,CASSFGTGTQYEQYF,TGTGCCAGCAGTTTTGGGACCGGGACTCAGTACGAGCAGTACTTC
TRBJ1-5,few,11,NA,TRBV20-1,CSASGGQPQHF,TGCAGTGCCTCCGGAGGACAGCCCCAGCATTTT
TRBJ1-1,once,15,NA,TRBV11-2,CASSLLYGGGTEAFF,TGTGCCAGCAGCTTATTGTATGGGGGCGGCACTGAAGCTTTCTTT
TRBJ2-1,NA,20,TRBD2,TRBV5-1,CASSFPGTSGGPSSYNEQFF,TGCGCCAGCAGCTTTCCCGGGACTAGCGGGGGGCCCAGCTCCTACAATGAGCAGTTCTTC
TRBJ1-4,NA,13,TRBD1,TRBV18,CASGDRTNEKLFF,TGTGCCTCTGGGGACAGGACTAATGAAAAACTGTTTTTT
TRBJ2-1,NA,15,TRBD1,TRBV5-1,CASSTGQANYNEQFF,TGCGCCAGCAGTACGGGACAGGCTAACTACAATGAGCAGTTCTTC
TRBJ1-6,once,14,NA,TRBV28,CASRAQGQNSPLHF,TGTGCCAGCAGGGCCCAGGGCCAAAATTCACCCCTCCACTTT
TRBJ2-7,NA,16,TRBD2,TRBV2,CASSDGTSGRAHEQYF,TGTGCCAGCAGTGACGGGACTAGCGGGAGGGCCCACGAGCAGTACTTC
TRBJ2-5,NA,16,TRBD2,TRBV5-1,CASSLGLAGGQETQYF,TGCGCCAGCAGCCTAGGACTAGCGGGAGGACAAGAGACCCAGTACTTC
TRBJ2-3,NA,16,NA,TRBV5-1,CASSLRGIGIGDTQYF,TGCGCCAGCAGCTTGAGAGGGATTGGTATCGGAGATACGCAGTATTTT
TRBJ2-7,NA,15,NA,TRBV7-7,CASSLSPDSTYEQYF,TGTGCTAGCAGCTTATCGCCGGACAGTACCTACGAGCAGTACTTC
TRBJ2-3,NA,15,NA,TRBV7-3,CASSRQALATDTQYF,TGTGCCAGCAGCCGACAGGCCCTGGCGACAGATACGCAGTATTTT
TRBJ1-1,NA,16,TRBD1,TRBV5-6,CASSLMSGGRATEAFF,TGTGCCAGCAGCTTGATGTCAGGGGGTAGAGCCACTGAAGCTTTCTTT
TRBJ1-3,NA,19,NA,TRBV7-8,CASSLSRGGGRMGGNTIYF,TGTGCCAGCAGCTTATCAAGGGGGGGCGGAAGGATGGGAGGAAACACCATATATTTT
TRBJ2-2,NA,12,NA,TRBV23-1,CASTLMSGELFF,TGCGCCAGCACCCTTATGTCCGGGGAGCTGTTTTTT
TRBJ1-2,NA,22,NA,TRBV9,CASSVGINTPFSVAGSLFGYTF,TGTGCCAGCAGCGTAGGAATCAATACCCCGTTCAGTGTGGCAGGGTCTCTATTCGGCTACACCTTC
TRBJ1-1,NA,13,TRBD1,TRBV19,CASSIRDRSEAFF,TGTGCCAGTAGTATTCGGGACAGGTCCGAAGCTTTCTTT
TRBJ1-6,NA,12,TRBD1,TRBV6-2/TRBV6-3,CASSYSGQLFHF,TGTGCCAGCAGTTACTCGGGACAGCTTTTCCACTTT
TRBJ2-7,NA,14,TRBD2,TRBV7-3,CASSAGTSGLEQYF,TGTGCCAGCAGCGCAGGGACTAGCGGGCTTGAGCAGTACTTC
TRBJ1-4,NA,17,TRBD1,TRBV15,CATSRSGTGATNEKLFF,TGTGCCACCAGCAGATCCGGGACAGGGGCGACTAATGAAAAACTGTTTTTT
TRBJ2-6,NA,18,NA,TRBV18,CASSPMIGRGSGANVLTF,TGTGCCAGCTCACCAATGATCGGCAGGGGCTCTGGGGCCAACGTCCTGACTTTC
TRBJ2-4,few,14,TRBD2,TRBV30,CAWSGGSAPNIQYF,TGTGCCTGGAGTGGCGGGAGCGCTCCGAACATTCAGTACTTC
TRBJ2-3,NA,16,TRBD2,TRBV4-1,CASSHIAGPPTDTQYF,TGCGCCAGCAGCCACATAGCGGGCCCGCCCACAGATACGCAGTATTTT
TRBJ2-3,NA,15,NA,TRBV5-4,CASSLGGISTDTQYF,TGTGCCAGCAGTCTGGGGGGTATAAGCACAGATACGCAGTATTTT
TRBJ2-5,NA,15,TRBD1,TRBV3-1/TRBV3-2,CASSQDRRQGQTQYF,TGTGCCAGCAGCCAAGATCGGCGACAGGGGCAGACCCAGTACTTC
TRBJ2-3,NA,15,NA,TRBV3-1/TRBV3-2,CASSPTRTLTDTQYF,TGTGCCAGCAGCCCCACCAGGACATTAACAGATACGCAGTATTTT
TRBJ2-7,few,15,TRBD1,TRBV7-2,CASSSAGQGIYEQYF,TGTGCCAGCAGCTCAGCGGGACAGGGGATCTACGAGCAGTACTTC
TRBJ1-5,few,14,NA,TRBV11-2,CASSRTGNSSPQHF,TGTGCCAGCAGCCGAACAGGGAACTCTTCCCCCCAGCATTTT
TRBJ1-4,NA,15,TRBD1,TRBV25-1,CASSDRQGIAEKLFF,TGTGCCAGCAGTGACCGACAGGGGATCGCTGAAAAACTGTTTTTT
TRBJ1-3,NA,14,NA,TRBV6-5,CASSYVGRQDTIYF,TGTGCCAGCAGTTACGTAGGGAGACAAGACACCATATATTTT
TRBJ1-2,NA,14,TRBD1,TRBV11-2,CASSLGDRIYGYTF,TGTGCCAGCAGCTTAGGGGACAGGATCTATGGCTACACCTTC
TRBJ1-1,NA,14,TRBD1,TRBV10-3,CAARQGGANTEAFF,TGTGCCGCCCGACAGGGGGGTGCTAACACTGAAGCTTTCTTT
TRBJ1-5,few,14,TRBD1,TRBV9,CASSVYRGNQPQHF,TGTGCCAGCAGCGTATACAGGGGAAATCAGCCCCAGCATTTT
TRBJ1-2,NA,12,TRBD1,TRBV19,CASRDDREGYTF,TGTGCCAGTAGGGACGACAGGGAAGGCTACACCTTC